These 11 T cell receptor beta chains share one sample of origin, sequenced in a study of control samples from healthy donors and cancer patients. Data came from immunoSEQ multiplex PCR; TCRdb stores just in-frame clones and leaves some out. The data contain about 150,000 clones, 93% of them singletons. Source material: blood. The receptors come from a man between 50 and 59 years old in good health.

This rearrangement joins TRBV9 to TRBJ1-3; D remains ambiguous. Trimming took off 0 bases at V and 0 bases at J, with 7 bases between the two ends. The CDR3 is made up of 15 amino acids. CDR1 and CDR2 from the germline V gene are SGDLS and YYNGEE. This CDR3 is CASSVDAGSGNTIYF. CDR3 nucleotides: TGTGCCAGCAGCGTAGACGCCGGCTCTGGAAACACCATATATTTT.

V gene TRBV6-5 combines with J gene TRBJ1-3; TRBD1 matches at 9 bases. This CDR3 is 13 amino acids long. The V and J ends lost 6 bases and 5 bases, in that order; junction bases with no gene match: 2. CDR1 and CDR2 (germline): MNHEY, SVGAGI. This CDR3 reads CASRQGARNTIYF. The CDR3 DNA sequence: TGTGCCAGCAGACAGGGGGCGCGAAACACCATATATTTT.

V and J are TRBV6-5 and TRBJ2-4; D not resolved. Germline CDR1 MNHEY, CDR2 SVGAGI. The CDR3 is made up of 15 amino acids. Trimming pared 2 bases from V and 1 base from J, leaving 9 bases between. CDR3 sequence reads: CASSYGVSAKNIQYF. The CDR3 region has the DNA TGTGCCAGCAGTTACGGGGTCTCGGCCAAAAACATTCAGTACTTC.

This chain links TRBV5-6 with TRBJ2-5; D is uncertain. This CDR3 is 13 amino acids long. The V end lost 4 bases, the J end lost 2 bases, and 9 bases lay between the germline ends. Looked up from germline, CDR1 is SGHDT and CDR2 is YYEEEE. Written as DNA, the CDR3 is TGTGCCAGCAGCAGTACACTTCAAGAGACCCAGTACTTC. This encodes CASSSTLQETQYF.

V is TRBV28 and J is TRBJ1-6; 9 nucleotides align to TRBD1. Germline CDR1 reads MDHEN; CDR2 reads SYDVKM. V shed 6 bases, J shed 9 bases, and the junction held 9 bases outside the gene matches. CDR3 size: 15 residues. CDR3 sequence reads: CASRGDRVGFSPLHF. The CDR3 DNA is TGTGCCAGCAGAGGGGACAGGGTGGGATTTTCACCCCTCCACTTT.

The chain carries TRBV6-6 and TRBJ1-5; the match to TRBD1 covers 8 bases. Germline V gene sequence: CDR1 MNHNY, CDR2 SVGAGI (reference sequence). Trimming took 6 bases from V and 5 from J; bases not matched to a gene: 3. CDR3 length: 13 amino acids. The chain's CDR3 is CASRPTGDQPQHF. In DNA, the CDR3 is TGTGCCAGCAGGCCGACAGGGGATCAGCCCCAGCATTTT.

The chain combines TRBV6-2 or TRBV6-3 with TRBJ1-3; 7 bases map to TRBD1. J gave up 8 bases and V 6 bases, and 10 bases lay outside the gene matches. CDR1 and CDR2 from the germline V gene are MNHEY and SVGEGT. The CDR3 is 14 residues long. The CDR3 DNA sequence: TGTGCCAGCAGCTCGGGAGGGGGCGCGGACACCATATATTTT. Its translation is CASSSGGGADTIYF.

This clone came up once. This chain links TRBV27 with TRBJ1-2; TRBD1 is a possible D gene (6 bases). Germline V gene sequence: CDR1 MNHEY, CDR2 SMNVEV (reference sequence). The CDR3 has 15 amino acids. Between the trimmed V and J ends, which lost 6 bases and 4 bases, there was a span of 18 bases. This chain's CDR3 is CASRRLGGGVYGYTF. CDR3 nucleotides: TGTGCCAGCAGACGTCTGGGGGGGGGCGTCTATGGCTACACCTTC.

This clone is a singleton in its sample. This chain uses TRBV6-5 with TRBJ1-1; 10 bases align to TRBD1. This CDR3 spans 13 amino acids. V was pared by 6 bases and J by 4 bases, with 2 bases of the junction left unmatched. The V gene's germline CDR1 is MNHEY and CDR2 SVGAGI. CDR3: CASRGQGPTEAFF. The DNA for the CDR3 is TGTGCCAGCAGGGGACAGGGGCCCACTGAAGCTTTCTTT.

V is TRBV10-3 and J is TRBJ1-5; D might be TRBD1 (5 bases). V gave up 6 bases and J gave up 2 bases, with 11 bases separating them. The CDR3 is made up of 14 amino acids. CDR1 is ENHRY and CDR2 is SYGVKD in the germline V gene. The CDR3: CAIRPDNRNQPQHF. CDR3 nucleotides: TGTGCCATCAGACCGGACAACCGCAATCAGCCCCAGCATTTT.

The chain uses TRBV29-1 and TRBJ1-3; D is unresolved. Trimming removed 6 bases at V and 4 bases at J, with 10 bases between. Per the germline V gene, CDR1 is SQVTM and CDR2 is ANQGSEA. This CDR3 is 12 amino acids long. This CDR3 reads CSVSVVGNTIYF. The CDR3 bases are TGCAGCGTGTCAGTGGTCGGAAACACCATATATTTT.